This TCR beta chain originates from a study of shared clonotypes between healthy human individuals. The wider study: Donors consisted of a couple of women and a few men between 18 and 49. Study observations and caveats: Across subsets, estimated richness was generally greater for naive than for memory populations.

Notes on this clone: The antigen remains unidentified. A read error may account for a junction end that differs from germline.

Each PCR replicate from the sorted subsets contained 200 to 250 ng DNA, which is roughly 33,000 T cell genomes. Original handling: From ImmunoSEQ came sequences covering only the junction and carrying no quality scores, so filtering differed. Generated by immunoSEQ multiplex PCR, the TCRdb table keeps only in-frame clones and is missing some. The V and J calls and clone size are taken from that table; D and trimming were inferred from the DNA. The sample carries some 2 million clones, 85% to 95% recorded once. The length of the CDR3 is 11 residues. Looked up from germline, CDR1 is GTSNPN and CDR2 is SVGIG (reference sequence).

The genes are TRBV30 and TRBJ2-5; no clear D. This clonotype originated in a man younger than 35 in good health. The specimen was naive CD4+ T cells sorted from blood. Sample subset: CD45RA+ positively selected. The chain's CDR3 is CAWSVGIVGNF. The CDR3, as DNA: TGTGCCTGGAGTGTAGGAATAGTTGGAAACTTC.